A selection of T cell receptor beta chains follows, all from one sample in a study of blood T cell repertoires in COVID-19. Sequenced by immunoSEQ multiplex PCR; TCRdb stores in-frame clones only, minus some. Of around 130,000 clones in the sample, approximately 84% are singletons; the top ten hold about a sixth. The sequenced material came from peripheral blood. These receptors came from an elderly woman with acute or convalescent COVID-19. CDR3s include the opening cysteine and the closing phenylalanine or tryptophan. D genes are given only for firm matches. Some rows mark clone size as missing; the rest say once, few, many or name a class of expanded clone.

TRBJ2-1 | 16 | TRBV5-4 | TRBD2 | - | CASSSAGTSPPNEQFF | TGTGCCAGCAGTTCTGCCGGGACTAGCCCCCCCAATGAGCAGTTCTTC
TRBJ1-4 | 15 | TRBV5-5 | TRBD1 | once | CASNPGTGGGEKLFF | TGTGCCAGCAACCCTGGGACAGGGGGTGGTGAAAAACTGTTTTTT
TRBJ2-5 | 19 | TRBV5-1 | TRBD2 | - | CASSSEGPLAGGYQETQYF | TGCGCCAGCAGCTCTGAGGGACCGCTAGCGGGGGGTTACCAAGAGACCCAGTACTTC
TRBJ1-1 | 12 | TRBV27 | - | - | CASRRGNTEAFF | TGTGCCAGCAGAAGGGGGAACACTGAAGCTTTCTTT
TRBJ1-4 | 15 | TRBV5-1 | - | few | CASSQRWATNEKLFF | TGCGCCAGCAGCCAGAGGTGGGCAACTAATGAAAAACTGTTTTTT
TRBJ2-3 | 20 | TRBV4-1 | TRBD2 | - | CASSQGALSRASGSTDTQYF | TGCGCCAGCAGCCAAGGGGCTCTTAGTAGGGCTAGCGGTAGCACAGATACGCAGTATTTT
TRBJ1-1 | 15 | TRBV6-5 | - | - | CASSYSGGLNTEAFF | TGTGCCAGCAGTTACTCCGGGGGGTTGAACACTGAAGCTTTCTTT
TRBJ2-2 | 16 | TRBV5-1 | - | - | CASLSGQGGITGELFF | TGCGCCAGCCTGTCTGGGCAGGGGGGTATCACCGGGGAGCTGTTTTTT
TRBJ2-5 | 14 | TRBV3-1/TRBV3-2 | TRBD2 | - | CASSQLSGGETQYF | TGTGCCAGCAGCCAACTCAGCGGGGGAGAGACCCAGTACTTC
TRBJ1-4 | 15 | TRBV5-1 | TRBD1 | - | CASSWSLSGGEKLFF | TGCGCCAGCAGCTGGAGTTTATCAGGGGGTGAAAAACTGTTTTTT
TRBJ1-1 | 13 | TRBV3-1/TRBV3-2 | - | once | CASSSGGNTEAFF | TGTGCCAGCAGCTCGGGAGGGAACACTGAAGCTTTCTTT
TRBJ1-2 | 15 | TRBV10-3 | - | few | CAISEAPDRTYGYTF | TGTGCCATCAGTGAGGCCCCCGACAGGACGTATGGCTACACCTTC
TRBJ2-1 | 14 | TRBV9 | - | - | CASSAARTSNEQFF | TGTGCCAGCAGCGCCGCCCGAACTAGCAATGAGCAGTTCTTC
TRBJ2-1 | 19 | TRBV19 | TRBD2 | few | CASRPTGTSGSSSYNEQFF | TGTGCCAGTAGACCTACAGGGACTAGCGGGAGCAGCTCCTACAATGAGCAGTTCTTC
TRBJ1-1 | 16 | TRBV10-3 | TRBD1 | - | CAISEAGTGGAREAFF | TGTGCCATCAGTGAGGCAGGGACAGGGGGCGCGAGGGAAGCTTTCTTT
TRBJ1-5 | 16 | TRBV6-2/TRBV6-3 | - | - | CASSWSLRRAWQPQHF | TGTGCCAGCAGTTGGTCCCTCCGCAGGGCTTGGCAGCCCCAGCATTTT
TRBJ2-3 | 17 | TRBV18 | TRBD1 | - | CASSPIPGQGFADTQYF | TGTGCCAGCTCACCTATCCCGGGACAGGGGTTCGCAGATACGCAGTATTTT
TRBJ2-5 | 15 | TRBV7-6 | TRBD2 | - | CASRARDYSLETQYF | TGTGCCAGCAGGGCCCGGGACTACTCGTTAGAGACCCAGTACTTC
TRBJ1-2 | 13 | TRBV6-1 | TRBD1 | once | CASSDTGDYGYTF | TGTGCCAGCAGTGATACAGGGGACTATGGCTACACCTTC
TRBJ2-1 | 11 | TRBV7-2 | - | - | CASSADREQFF | TGTGCCAGCAGCGCGGACAGAGAGCAGTTCTTC
TRBJ1-2 | 14 | TRBV30 | - | - | CAWSRGVANYGYTF | TGTGCCTGGAGCCGAGGAGTAGCTAACTATGGCTACACCTTC
TRBJ1-1 | 15 | TRBV6-5 | TRBD1 | - | CASNLQGALGTEAFF | TGTGCCAGCAATTTGCAGGGGGCATTGGGCACTGAAGCTTTCTTT
TRBJ2-5 | 17 | TRBV6-2/TRBV6-3 | TRBD2 | - | CASSLPGSGGSLGAQYF | TGTGCCAGCAGTTTGCCCGGGAGCGGGGGGTCCCTTGGAGCCCAGTACTTC
TRBJ1-2 | 14 | TRBV21-1 | - | - | CASSKQGTDYGYTF | TGTGCCAGCAGCAAACAGGGTACAGACTATGGCTACACCTTC
TRBJ2-1 | 15 | TRBV5-4 | TRBD2 | - | CASSSGTSGVHEQFF | TGTGCCAGCAGCAGCGGGACTAGCGGGGTGCATGAGCAGTTCTTC
TRBJ2-5 | 15 | TRBV18 | TRBD2 | - | CASSRGTSGVPTQYF | TGTGCCAGCTCACGGGGGACTAGCGGGGTTCCGACCCAGTACTTC
TRBJ2-1 | 19 | TRBV5-1 | - | - | CASSLEGDRTTSSYNEQFF | TGCGCCAGCAGCTTGGAGGGCGACAGGACAACCTCCTCTTACAATGAGCAGTTCTTC
TRBJ2-2 | 18 | TRBV18 | - | - | CASSPRLGQNPNTGELFF | TGTGCCAGCTCACCACGTCTAGGCCAAAACCCGAACACCGGGGAGCTGTTTTTT
TRBJ2-3 | 15 | TRBV4-3 | TRBD1 | - | CASSQSGTDADTQYF | TGCGCCAGCAGCCAGTCCGGGACAGATGCGGATACGCAGTATTTT
TRBJ1-5 | 15 | TRBV30 | TRBD1 | - | CAWSVGTASNQPQHF | TGTGCCTGGAGTGTAGGGACAGCTAGCAATCAGCCCCAGCATTTT
TRBJ2-6 | 16 | TRBV19 | TRBD1 | - | CASRDRKSSGANVLTF | TGTGCCAGCCGGGACAGGAAAAGCTCTGGGGCCAACGTCCTGACTTTC
TRBJ2-1 | 19 | TRBV7-9 | TRBD2 | - | CASRQTPGLAGENYNEQFF | TGTGCCAGCAGACAAACCCCGGGACTAGCGGGAGAGAACTACAATGAGCAGTTCTTC
TRBJ1-1 | 12 | TRBV30 | - | few | CAWTSGLVLTFF | TGTGCCTGGACCTCAGGGTTGGTTTTAACTTTCTTT
TRBJ2-3 | 14 | TRBV29-1 | - | - | CSVEEGAYTDTQYF | TGCAGCGTTGAGGAAGGGGCTTACACAGATACGCAGTATTTT
TRBJ1-2 | 16 | TRBV20-1 | TRBD1 | - | CSASPDRGTPNYGYTF | TGCAGTGCTAGTCCCGACAGGGGAACTCCTAACTATGGCTACACCTTC
TRBJ2-2 | 15 | TRBV19 | TRBD1 | - | CASMEQGATTGELFF | TGTGCCAGTATGGAACAGGGGGCTACCACCGGGGAGCTGTTTTTT
TRBJ2-5 | 15 | TRBV7-2 | - | - | CASSLRGPIQETQYF | TGTGCCAGCAGCTTGCGGGGACCGATCCAAGAGACCCAGTACTTC
TRBJ1-1 | 15 | TRBV5-6 | TRBD1 | - | CASSLSDRGDTEAFF | TGTGCCAGCAGCTTGAGCGACAGGGGGGACACTGAAGCTTTCTTT
TRBJ2-5 | 14 | TRBV6-5 | TRBD1 | - | CASSYSTGSETQYF | TGTGCCAGCAGTTACTCGACAGGGTCGGAGACCCAGTACTTC
TRBJ1-2 | 17 | TRBV19 | TRBD1 | - | CASSIALRTGGNYGYTF | TGTGCCAGTAGTATCGCGTTACGGACAGGGGGCAACTATGGCTACACCTTC
TRBJ1-1 | 14 | TRBV2 | - | once | CASMTDSINTEAFF | TGTGCCAGCATGACGGACAGCATCAACACTGAAGCTTTCTTT
TRBJ2-5 | 15 | TRBV7-6 | TRBD2 | - | CASSLVGGGPETQYF | TGTGCCAGCAGCTTAGTGGGCGGGGGGCCCGAGACCCAGTACTTC
TRBJ1-1 | 14 | TRBV5-6 | - | once | CASSAWPVNTEAFF | TGTGCCAGCAGCGCTTGGCCAGTGAACACTGAAGCTTTCTTT
TRBJ2-5 | 13 | TRBV19 | TRBD1 | - | CASTRDRGETQYF | TGTGCCAGTACCCGGGACAGGGGCGAGACCCAGTACTTC
TRBJ2-7 | 14 | TRBV6-5 | TRBD2 | - | CASRLAVASYEQYF | TGTGCCAGCAGGCTAGCGGTCGCCTCCTACGAGCAGTACTTC
TRBJ2-1 | 15 | TRBV27 | TRBD2 | - | CASSSGLAGDNEQFF | TGTGCCAGCAGTTCGGGACTAGCGGGGGACAATGAGCAGTTCTTC
TRBJ2-2 | 16 | TRBV9 | TRBD2 | - | CASSPKVAGGTGELFF | TGTGCCAGCAGCCCAAAAGTAGCGGGGGGTACCGGGGAGCTGTTTTTT
TRBJ1-2 | 13 | TRBV12-3/TRBV12-4 | TRBD1 | once | CASSPDREFGYTF | TGTGCCAGCAGCCCCGACAGGGAGTTTGGCTACACCTTC
TRBJ2-3 | 16 | TRBV3-1/TRBV3-2 | TRBD2 | - | CASSLGTSGSADTQYF | TGTGCCAGCAGCCTCGGGACTAGCGGGAGCGCAGATACGCAGTATTTT